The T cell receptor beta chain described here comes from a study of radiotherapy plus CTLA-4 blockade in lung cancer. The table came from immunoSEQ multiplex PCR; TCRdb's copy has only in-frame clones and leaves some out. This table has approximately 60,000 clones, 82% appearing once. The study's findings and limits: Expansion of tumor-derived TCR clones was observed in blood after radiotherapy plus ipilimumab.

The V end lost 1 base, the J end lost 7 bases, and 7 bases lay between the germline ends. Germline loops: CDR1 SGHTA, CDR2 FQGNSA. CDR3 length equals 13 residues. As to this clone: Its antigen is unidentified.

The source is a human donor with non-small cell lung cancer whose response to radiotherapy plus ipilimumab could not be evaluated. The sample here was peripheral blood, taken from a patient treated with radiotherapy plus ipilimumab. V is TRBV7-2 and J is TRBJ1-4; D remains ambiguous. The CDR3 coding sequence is TGTGCCAGCAGCTTAGGGTTGAGTGAAAAACTGTTTTTT. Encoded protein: CASSLGLSEKLFF.